The 8 T cell receptor beta chains below were found in one sample sequenced in a study of T cell responses to AZD1222 COVID-19 vaccine. Libraries were prepared by immunoSEQ multiplex PCR; TCRdb keeps only in-frame clonotypes and omits some of them. Of roughly 130,000 clones in the sample, approximately 85% were seen once. This specimen consisted of peripheral blood, obtained on day 0 of AZD1222 vaccination. The source of these receptors is an adult in good health.

This sequence joins TRBV30 and TRBJ2-1; the D gene is possibly TRBD1 (7 bases). Trimming removed 2 bases at V and 6 bases at J, with 14 bases between. Looked up from germline, CDR1 is GTSNPN and CDR2 is SVGIG (reference sequence). The CDR3 extends over 14 amino acids. DNA for the CDR3: TGTGCCTGGAGTCGTGGAGGGGGCCTCAATGAGCAGTTCTTC. This gives the protein CAWSRGGGLNEQFF.

This clone turned up a few times. The V and J genes are TRBV6-2 or TRBV6-3 and TRBJ2-1; the D gene could be TRBD1 or TRBD2 (5 bases each). V was cut by 6 bases and J by 1 base, with 13 bases left in between. Germline loops: CDR1 MNHEY, CDR2 SVGEGT. The CDR3 length is 15 residues. CDR3 coding DNA: TGTGCCAGCAGCCGCCGGGACCCTTCCTACAATGAGCAGTTCTTC. Translating gives CASSRRDPSYNEQFF.

The V gene is TRBV24-1, the J gene TRBJ1-5, with 7 nucleotides matching TRBD1. V shed 4 bases and J 3 bases; nucleotides not matched to a gene: 2. Germline-derived CDR1 and CDR2 are KGHDR and SFDVKD. This CDR3 comprises 14 residues. CDR3 DNA: TGTGCCACCAGTGACGGACAGGTCAATCAGCCCCAGCATTTT. Protein product: CATSDGQVNQPQHF.

The chain joins TRBV5-1 to TRBJ1-6; tentatively, D is TRBD1 (5 bases). The V and J ends lost 5 bases and 1 base respectively, with 13 bases between them. The CDR3 totals 16 residues. Germline CDR1 reads SGHRS; CDR2 reads YFSETQ. CDR3: CASSSGRESYNSPLHF. The DNA for the CDR3 is TGCGCCAGCAGTTCAGGGCGCGAGTCCTATAATTCACCCCTCCACTTT.

V gene TRBV7-9 combines with J gene TRBJ1-5; D perhaps matches TRBD1 (5 bases). Germline V gene data show CDR1 as SEHNR and CDR2 as FQNEAQ (reference sequence). The CDR3 totals 17 residues. Trimming pared 2 bases from V and 0 bases from J, leaving 14 bases between. The CDR3 nucleotides read TGTGCCAGCAGCTTATGGGGGACGGCCGATAGCAATCAGCCCCAGCATTTT. This translates into CASSLWGTADSNQPQHF.

The CDR3 reads CASSELPPPVAYGYTF. CDR3 in DNA: TGTGCCAGCAGTGAACTCCCCCCCCCGGTAGCTTATGGCTACACCTTC. The chain uses TRBV2 and TRBJ1-2, with D unclear. V was cut by 2 bases and J by 5 bases, with 18 bases left in between. The CDR3 is 16 residues long. Germline-derived CDR1 and CDR2 are SNHLY and FYNNEI.

The V and J genes are TRBV6-5 and TRBJ1-6; maybe TRBD1 (5 bases). CDR3 size: 13 residues. The germline gives CDR1 MNHEY, CDR2 SVGAGI. Trimming removed 8 bases at V and 10 bases at J, with 15 bases between. The CDR3 region is CASGRGDGSPLHF. As DNA, the CDR3 is TGTGCCAGCGGGAGAGGGGATGGCTCACCCCTCCACTTT.

The chain uses TRBV5-1 and TRBJ2-7, with D perhaps matching TRBD1 (7 bases). The V gene's germline CDR1 is SGHRS and CDR2 YFSETQ. The ends were cut back, 2 bases at V and 4 bases at J, with 13 bases in the middle. CDR3 length: 14 amino acids. CDR3 protein: CASSFAGQQYEQYF. DNA of the CDR3: TGCGCCAGCAGCTTTGCGGGACAGCAATACGAGCAGTACTTC.